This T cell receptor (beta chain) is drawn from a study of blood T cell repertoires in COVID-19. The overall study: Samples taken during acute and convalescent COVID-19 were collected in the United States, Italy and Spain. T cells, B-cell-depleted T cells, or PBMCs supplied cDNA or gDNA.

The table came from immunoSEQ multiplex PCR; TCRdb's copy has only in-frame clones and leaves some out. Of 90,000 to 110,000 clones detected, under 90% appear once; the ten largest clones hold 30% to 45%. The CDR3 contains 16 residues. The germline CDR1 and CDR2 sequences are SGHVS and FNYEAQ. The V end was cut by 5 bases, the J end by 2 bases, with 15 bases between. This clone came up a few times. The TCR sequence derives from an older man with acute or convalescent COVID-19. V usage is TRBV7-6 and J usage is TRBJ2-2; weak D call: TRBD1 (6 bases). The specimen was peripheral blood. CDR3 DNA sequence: TGTGCCAGCAGCCATACAGGGTTATTAAACACCGGGGAGCTGTTTTTT. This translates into CASSHTGLLNTGELFF.